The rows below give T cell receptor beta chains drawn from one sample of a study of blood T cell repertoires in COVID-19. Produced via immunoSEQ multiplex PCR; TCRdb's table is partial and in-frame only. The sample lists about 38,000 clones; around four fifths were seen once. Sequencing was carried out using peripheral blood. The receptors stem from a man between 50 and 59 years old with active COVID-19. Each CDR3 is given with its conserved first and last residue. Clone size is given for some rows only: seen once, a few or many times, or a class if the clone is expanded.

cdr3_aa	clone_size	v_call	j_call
CASPGRAGAEAFF	-	TRBV13	TRBJ1-1
CASSYGTGGMNTEAFF	-	TRBV6-5	TRBJ1-1
CANRGGGYEQYF	-	TRBV27	TRBJ2-7
CASSFRQGFTEAFF	-	TRBV7-9	TRBJ1-1
CASSYQPGQGTYEQYF	-	TRBV6-2/TRBV6-3	TRBJ2-7
CSVERLRSGTGELFF	-	TRBV29-1	TRBJ2-2
CASSWGPGPKAFF	-	TRBV5-6	TRBJ1-1
CASSYRTGTRIPNEQFF	-	TRBV6-2/TRBV6-3	TRBJ2-1
CATQGWKGANVLTF	-	TRBV2	TRBJ2-6
CASSADSPNQPQHF	-	TRBV5-1	TRBJ1-5
CASTRSAGDTEAFF	few	TRBV19	TRBJ1-1
CASTTTGGGNQPQHF	-	TRBV19	TRBJ1-5
CASSPSPRATVNGYTF	-	TRBV4-3	TRBJ1-2
CASSFRGTTEAFF	-	TRBV27	TRBJ1-1
CASSYGTSGGLGNEQFF	once	TRBV9	TRBJ2-1
CASSPTGSSGYTF	-	TRBV6-5	TRBJ1-2
CATSGWDTKIQETQYF	once	TRBV15	TRBJ2-5
CASSGYSNQPQHF	-	TRBV6-5	TRBJ1-5
CASSLGTSGGYGELFF	-	TRBV5-1	TRBJ2-2
CASSQDDGDSANTGELFF	-	TRBV3-1/TRBV3-2	TRBJ2-2
CASSSRGYDEKLFF	once	TRBV28	TRBJ1-4
CASSWDFNTGELFF	-	TRBV7-2	TRBJ2-2
CASTRGQGAYEQYF	-	TRBV10-2	TRBJ2-7
CASSLESTEAFF	-	TRBV5-1	TRBJ1-1
CASSPGTSGVETQYF	-	TRBV18	TRBJ2-5
CSVAGTPSTDTQYF	-	TRBV29-1	TRBJ2-3